The 8 T cell receptor beta chains in this list originate from one sample, sequenced in a study of T cells in Graves' hyperthyroidism and ophthalmopathy. RNA transcripts yielded amplified TCR beta CDR3 regions. First-round RT-PCR of the TCR CDR3 relied on the HTBI primer set. TCRdb redid the calling of the multiplex PCR reads with MiXCR, one entry per CDR3 protein. The sample records 550,000 to 800,000 distinct CDR3 sequences, about 17% being singletons. The sequencing input was blood. All receptors derive from a young man with Graves' hyperthyroidism.

This clonotype showed up many times. CDR3 in DNA: TGTGCCAGCAGCTTAGTCGGCGGGTTCTACGAGCAGTACTTC. As protein: CASSLVGGFYEQYF. The chain joins TRBV11-3 to TRBJ2-7; D is possibly TRBD2 (5 bases). Trimming took off 1 base at V and 3 bases at J, with 10 bases between the two ends. The germline CDR1 and CDR2 sequences are SGHNT and YENEEA. The CDR3 covers 14 residues.

Many counts were recorded for this clonotype. The V call is TRBV11-2, the J call TRBJ2-1; 7 bases are shared with TRBD2. There are 18 residues in the CDR3. Trimming cost V 2 bases and J 0 bases; bases outside gene matches: 10. Germline CDR1 is SGHAT and CDR2 is FQNNGV. In DNA form, the CDR3 reads TGTGCCAGCAGCTTATATAGGGAGGGCCTAAGCTCCTACAATGAGCAGTTCTTC. Its protein product is CASSLYREGLSSYNEQFF. Looking up the rest from reference TRBV11-2 and TRBJ2-1 gives the full variable domain: EAGVAQSPRYKIIEKRQSVAFWCNPISGHATLYWYQQILGQGPKLLIQFQNNGVVDDSQLPKDRFSAERLKGVDSTLKIQPAKLEDSAVYLCASSLYREGLSSYNEQFFGPGTRLTVL.

The chain is built from TRBV10-3 and TRBJ1-1; TRBD1 is a possible D gene (5 bases). Germline CDR1 reads ENHRY; CDR2 reads SYGVKD. The CDR3 covers 14 residues. Deletions cut 3 bases from V and 6 bases from J, with 14 bases between. CDR3 sequence (DNA): TGTGCCATCAGTGAACCATTCGGGGGGGCTGAAGCTTTCTTT. Amino acid sequence: CAISEPFGGAEAFF.

This clonotype was observed at least ten times. In nucleotides, the CDR3 is TGTGCGATGGAAGGGACAGGGTTTTCCTCCTACAATGAGCAGTTCTTC. Protein sequence: CAMEGTGFSSYNEQFF. The chain uses TRBV30 and TRBJ2-1; TRBD1 matches at 9 bases. Germline lookup yields CDR1 GTSNPN and CDR2 SVGIG (reference sequence). The CDR3 extends over 16 amino acids.

As concerns this clonotype: This clone may be a read error of a much larger clone one base away. The chain carries TRBV11-3 and TRBJ2-1, with no clear D. Germline V gene data show CDR1 as SGHNT and CDR2 as YENEEA. Between the trimmed V and J ends, which lost 2 bases and 8 bases, there was a span of 10 bases. CDR3 size: 13 residues. DNA of the CDR3: TGTGCCAGCAGCTTACAGCTGGACGATGAGCAGTTCTTC. Translating it yields CASSLQLDDEQFF.

This clonotype was counted at least ten times. The rearrangement uses TRBV18 and TRBJ2-1; the match to TRBD1 covers 9 bases. V gave up 2 bases and J gave up 10 bases; unmatched junction bases: 9. The CDR3 is 15 residues long. Per germline, CDR1 KGHSH and CDR2 LQKENI. CDR3 sequence reads: CASSPFPFGTGEQFF. CDR3 DNA sequence: TGTGCCAGCTCACCATTTCCCTTCGGGACAGGGGAGCAGTTCTTC.

This clonotype was found a few times. The J gene is TRBJ2-6, the V gene TRBV9; no clear D gene. This CDR3 is built from 17 residues. Per the germline V gene, CDR1 is SGDLS and CDR2 is YYNGEE. Trimming removed 7 bases at V and 0 bases at J, with 17 bases between. The CDR3 here is CASRRHPQYSGANVLTF. CDR3 sequence (DNA): TGTGCCAGCCGTAGACACCCGCAATACTCTGGGGCCAACGTCCTGACTTTC.

This clonotype came up many times. The V and J genes are TRBV29-1 and TRBJ1-5; D not resolved. The germline CDR1 and CDR2 sequences are SQVTM and ANQGSEA. This CDR3 contains 13 residues. V dropped 3 bases and J dropped 7 bases, with 13 bases sitting between them. Here the CDR3 reads CSVEGGFGQPQHF. The CDR3 DNA reads TGCAGCGTTGAGGGCGGGTTCGGGCAGCCCCAGCATTTT. The full variable domain, completed using reference TRBV29-1 and TRBJ1-5, is SAVISQKPSRDICQRGTSLTIQCQVDSQVTMMFWYRQQPGQSLTLIATANQGSEATYESGFVIDKFPISRPNLTFSTLTVSNMSPEDSSIYLCSVEGGFGQPQHFGDGTRLSIL.